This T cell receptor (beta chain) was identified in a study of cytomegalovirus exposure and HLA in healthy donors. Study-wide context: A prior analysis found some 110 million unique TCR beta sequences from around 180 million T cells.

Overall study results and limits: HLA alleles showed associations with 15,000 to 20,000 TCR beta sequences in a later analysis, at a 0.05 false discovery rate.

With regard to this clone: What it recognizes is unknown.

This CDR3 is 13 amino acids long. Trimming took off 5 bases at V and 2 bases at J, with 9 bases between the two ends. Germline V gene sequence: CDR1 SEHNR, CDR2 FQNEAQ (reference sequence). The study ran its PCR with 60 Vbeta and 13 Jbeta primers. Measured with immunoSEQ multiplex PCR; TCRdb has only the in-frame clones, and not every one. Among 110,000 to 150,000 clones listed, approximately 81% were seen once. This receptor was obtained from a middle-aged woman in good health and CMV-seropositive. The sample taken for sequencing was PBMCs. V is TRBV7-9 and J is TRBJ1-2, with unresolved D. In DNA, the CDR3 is TGTGCCAGCAGCCCCGACGGGAACTATGGCTACACCTTC. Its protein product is CASSPDGNYGYTF.